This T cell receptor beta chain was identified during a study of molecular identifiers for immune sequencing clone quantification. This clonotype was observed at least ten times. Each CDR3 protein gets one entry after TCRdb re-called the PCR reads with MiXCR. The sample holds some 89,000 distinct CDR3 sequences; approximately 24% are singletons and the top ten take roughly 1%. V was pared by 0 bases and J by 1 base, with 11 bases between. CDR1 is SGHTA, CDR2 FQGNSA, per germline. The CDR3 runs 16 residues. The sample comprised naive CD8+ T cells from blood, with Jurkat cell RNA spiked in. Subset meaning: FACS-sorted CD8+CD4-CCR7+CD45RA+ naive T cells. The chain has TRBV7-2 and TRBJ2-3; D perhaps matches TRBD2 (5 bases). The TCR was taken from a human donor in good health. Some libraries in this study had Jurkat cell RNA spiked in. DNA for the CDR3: TGTGCCAGCAGCTTAGCGCCTACCGGGGGCACAGATACGCAGTATTTT. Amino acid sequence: CASSLAPTGGTDTQYF. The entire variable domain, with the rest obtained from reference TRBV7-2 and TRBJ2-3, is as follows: GAGVSQSPSNKVTEKGKDVELRCDPISGHTALYWYRQSLGQGLEFLIYFQGNSAPDKSGLPSDRFSAERTGGSVSTLTIQRTQQEDSAVYLCASSLAPTGGTDTQYFGPGTRLTVL.